This T cell receptor beta chain was obtained from a study of cytomegalovirus exposure and HLA in healthy donors. The J segment lost 5 bases and the V segment lost 5 bases, leaving 9 bases of the junction unmatched. The germline V gene has CDR1 SNHLY and CDR2 FYNNEI. The CDR3 totals 15 residues. Remarks on this clone: What it binds is unknown.

Using immunoSEQ multiplex PCR, the repertoire was profiled, and TCRdb retains in-frame clones only, with some absent. The sample has 150,000 to 200,000 clones, about 89% seen once. Whole-study results and caveats: Cytomegalovirus association was listed for about 170 TCR beta chains. Among TCR sequences, most were rare, though some public TCRs appeared in many donors.

The V call is TRBV2, the J call TRBJ2-7; 10 bases fit TRBD1. Sample: PBMCs. This clonotype was sampled from a woman aged 18-29 years in good health and CMV-seropositive. The CDR3 protein is CASSTNLGQGHEQYF. CDR3 sequence (DNA): TGTGCCAGCAGTACAAATTTGGGACAGGGGCACGAGCAGTACTTC. Drawing the rest from reference TRBV2 and TRBJ2-7, the complete variable domain is EPEVTQTPSHQVTQMGQEVILRCVPISNHLYFYWYRQILGQKVEFLVSFYNNEISEKSEIFDDQFSVERPDGSNFTLKIRSTKLEDSAMYFCASSTNLGQGHEQYFGPGTRLTVT.